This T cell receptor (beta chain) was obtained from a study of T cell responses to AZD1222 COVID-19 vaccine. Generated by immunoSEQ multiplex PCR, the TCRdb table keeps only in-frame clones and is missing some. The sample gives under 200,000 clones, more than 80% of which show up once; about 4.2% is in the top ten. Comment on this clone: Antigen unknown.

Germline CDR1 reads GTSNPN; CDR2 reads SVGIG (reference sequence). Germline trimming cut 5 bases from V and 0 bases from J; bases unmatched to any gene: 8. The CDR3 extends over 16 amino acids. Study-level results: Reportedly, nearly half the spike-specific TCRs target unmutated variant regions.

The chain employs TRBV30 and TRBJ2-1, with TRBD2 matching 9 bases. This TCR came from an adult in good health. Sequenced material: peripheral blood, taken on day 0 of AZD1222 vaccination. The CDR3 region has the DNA TGTGCCTGGTCTGAGCGGGAGGCTTTCTCCTACAATGAGCAGTTCTTC. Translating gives CAWSEREAFSYNEQFF.